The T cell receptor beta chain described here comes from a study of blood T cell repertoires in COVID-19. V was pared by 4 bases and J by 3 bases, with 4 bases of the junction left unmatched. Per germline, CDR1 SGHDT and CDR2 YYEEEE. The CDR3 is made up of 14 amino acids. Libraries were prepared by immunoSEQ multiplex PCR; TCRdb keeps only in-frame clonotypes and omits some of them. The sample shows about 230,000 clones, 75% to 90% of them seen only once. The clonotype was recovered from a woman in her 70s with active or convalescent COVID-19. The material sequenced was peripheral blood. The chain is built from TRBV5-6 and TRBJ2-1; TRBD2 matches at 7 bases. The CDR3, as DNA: TGTGCCAGCAGCGGTGGACTAGTCTACAATGAGCAGTTCTTC. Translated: CASSGGLVYNEQFF.